The 24 T cell receptor beta chains below all came from one sample that was sequenced in a study of blood T cell repertoires in COVID-19. Clones were sequenced by immunoSEQ multiplex PCR, and TCRdb holds only the in-frame ones, with some missing. The table has under 250,000 clones, approximately 81% seen once. The sequenced sample consisted of peripheral blood. All receptors derive from a woman aged 55-70 years who had recovered from COVID-19.

The J gene is TRBJ2-5, the V gene TRBV3-1 (or the pseudogene TRBV3-2); 8 nucleotides align to TRBD2. There are 15 residues in the CDR3. Trimming removed 2 bases from V and 2 bases from J; junction bases left unmatched: 4. Germline V gene lookup returns CDR1 LGHDT and CDR2 YNNKEL (reference sequence). CDR3 DNA: TGTGCCAGCAGCCAAAGGCCTAGCGGGCAAGAGACCCAGTACTTC. Its protein is CASSQRPSGQETQYF.

The chain links TRBV11-2 to TRBJ1-4; D remains unclear. V lost 5 bases and J 2 bases, leaving 15 bases between the germline ends. The germline CDR1 and CDR2 sequences are SGHAT and FQNNGV. CDR3 size: 16 residues. The CDR3 spells CASSQGRGWTNEKLFF. The CDR3 coding sequence is TGTGCCAGCAGCCAAGGCCGGGGTTGGACTAATGAAAAACTGTTTTTT.

This clone showed up just once. The V and J genes are TRBV2 and TRBJ1-5; a possible D gene is TRBD1 (5 bases). The CDR3 is made up of 13 amino acids. V was cut by 4 bases and J by 4 bases, with 8 bases left in between. Germline values: CDR1 SNHLY, CDR2 FYNNEI. The CDR3 spells CASSVGGNQPQHF. For the CDR3, the DNA is TGTGCCAGCAGTGTGGGGGGGAATCAGCCCCAGCATTTT.

The chain has TRBV19 and TRBJ2-3, with unresolved D. This CDR3 has 13 amino acids. The V gene lost 3 bases and the J gene lost 8 bases, with 12 bases spanning the gap. Per the germline V gene, CDR1 is LNHDA and CDR2 is SQIVND (reference sequence). CDR3 DNA: TGTGCCAGTAGTATCACCGCAACGGGTACGCAGTATTTT. Amino acid sequence: CASSITATGTQYF. The whole variable domain, filled in from reference TRBV19 and TRBJ2-3, reads DGGITQSPKYLFRKEGQNVTLSCEQNLNHDAMYWYRQDPGQGLRLIYYSQIVNDFQKGDIAEGYSVSREKKESFPLTVTSAQKNPTAFYLCASSITATGTQYFGPGTRLTVL.

The chain is built from TRBV10-2 and TRBJ1-6; 9 bases map to TRBD1. J gave up 9 bases and V 7 bases, and 7 bases lay outside the gene matches. This CDR3 spans 14 amino acids. Germline CDR1 WSHSY, CDR2 SAAADI. The CDR3 DNA follows: TGCGCCAGCACCCCAGGGACAGGGAGTTCACCCCTCCACTTT. Protein: CASTPGTGSSPLHF.

This chain connects TRBV7-6 to TRBJ2-3, with 11 bases fitting TRBD2. Germline V lookup: CDR1 SGHVS, CDR2 FNYEAQ. The CDR3 covers 18 residues. With V trimmed by 1 base and J by 2 bases, 8 bases remained unmatched. The CDR3 here is CASSLVAGGLGHTDTQYF. As DNA, the CDR3 is TGTGCCAGCAGCTTAGTAGCGGGGGGGCTTGGGCACACAGATACGCAGTATTTT.

The count of this clone is one. This chain links TRBV2 with TRBJ2-5; tentatively, D is TRBD2 (7 bases). CDR1 and CDR2 from the germline V gene are SNHLY and FYNNEI. V lost 5 bases, J lost 4 bases, and 17 bases lay in between. The CDR3 has 15 residues. CDR3 loop: CASSPGGGERETQYF. The CDR3 nucleotides are TGTGCCAGCAGTCCTGGAGGGGGGGAAAGAGAGACCCAGTACTTC.

This clone was counted a single time. The chain couples TRBV4-1 to TRBJ2-1, with TRBD2 as a possible D gene (6 bases). The germline gives CDR1 MGHRA, CDR2 YSYEKL. The CDR3 contains 15 residues. V was cut by 2 bases and J by 6 bases, with 14 bases left in between. As DNA, the CDR3 is TGCGCCAGCAGCCAATGGGCCCCCGGGGGCAATGAGCAGTTCTTC. Its protein product is CASSQWAPGGNEQFF.

This chain links TRBV21-1 with TRBJ2-5; TRBD2, the table's D call, lacks a check against the DNA. TRBV21-1 is described as a pseudogene. There are 14 residues in the CDR3. DNA of the CDR3: TGTGCCAGCAGCAACCCCCGCCAGCTAGGGACCCAGTACTTC. This gives the protein CASSNPRQLGTQYF.

This chain uses TRBV3-1 (or the pseudogene TRBV3-2) with TRBJ1-5; D may be TRBD1 (6 bases). Germline CDR1 reads LGHDT; CDR2 reads YNNKEL (reference sequence). The CDR3 length is 16 residues. V lost 0 bases, J lost 4 bases, and 13 bases lay in between. CDR3 region: CASSQEGGGTNQPQHF. In DNA, the CDR3 is TGTGCCAGCAGCCAAGAGGGGGGGGGCACTAATCAGCCCCAGCATTTT.

There are a few counts of this clone. This chain joins TRBV27 and TRBJ1-1, with 8 bases that match TRBD1. The CDR3 contains 12 residues. The V and J ends lost 5 bases and 4 bases, in that order; junction bases with no gene match: 0. Germline CDR1 reads MNHEY; CDR2 reads SMNVEV (reference sequence). The CDR3 is CASSGTGTEAFF. CDR3 coding DNA: TGTGCCAGCAGTGGGACAGGCACTGAAGCTTTCTTT.

The chain joins TRBV2 to TRBJ2-7, with D perhaps matching TRBD2 (6 bases). CDR1 and CDR2 from the germline V gene are SNHLY and FYNNEI. V was clipped by 9 bases and J by 5 bases, with 14 bases between them. The CDR3 spans 12 residues. The CDR3 sequence: CASRIGGNEQYF. Here the CDR3 DNA reads TGTGCCAGTCGGATTGGAGGGAACGAGCAGTACTTC.

The rearrangement links TRBV7-2 to TRBJ1-1, with 8 positions matching TRBD1. Germline V lookup: CDR1 SGHTA, CDR2 FQGNSA. V trimming: 5 bases; J trimming: 4 bases; junction bases outside the gene matches: 6. The CDR3 is 14 residues long. The CDR3 DNA follows: TGTGCCAGCAGCCCCTGGACAGGGCTCACTGAAGCTTTCTTT. Its protein product is CASSPWTGLTEAFF.

V usage is TRBV19 and J usage is TRBJ2-7; unclear D gene. Germline-derived CDR1 and CDR2 are LNHDA and SQIVND (reference sequence). The CDR3 length is 16 residues. V was clipped by 4 bases and J by 3 bases, with 19 bases between them. DNA of the CDR3: TGTGCCAGTAGTACCCGCGATGGGCTACCCCTCTACGAGCAGTACTTC. It encodes CASSTRDGLPLYEQYF.

The V call is TRBV11-2, the J call TRBJ2-7, with 11 bases identical to TRBD2. This CDR3 has 11 residues. Germline lookup yields CDR1 SGHAT and CDR2 FQNNGV. The trim removed 5 bases at V and 12 bases at J, leaving 3 bases unmatched. The DNA of the CDR3 is TGTGCCAGCAGCCCGGGACTAGCGGTGTACTTC. This translates into CASSPGLAVYF.

The CDR3 protein is CASSQERRVNYGYTF. The CDR3, as DNA: TGTGCCAGCAGCCAAGAACGAAGAGTCAACTATGGCTACACCTTC. V usage is TRBV3-1 (or the pseudogene TRBV3-2) and J usage is TRBJ1-2; D is unclear. The CDR3 length is 15 residues. V lost 0 bases to trimming and J lost 2 bases, with 10 bases between them. Germline CDR1 LGHDT, CDR2 YNNKEL (reference sequence).

This clone was detected once. The genes are TRBV5-4 and TRBJ2-2, with TRBD1 identical over 8 bases. The V gene's germline CDR1 is SGHNT and CDR2 YYREEE (reference sequence). This CDR3 comprises 16 residues. V trimming: 4 bases; J trimming: 1 base; junction bases outside the gene matches: 6. This chain's CDR3 is CASSRGGTGNTGELFF. In DNA form, the CDR3 reads TGTGCCAGCAGCCGCGGTGGGACAGGGAACACCGGGGAGCTGTTTTTT.

The V gene is TRBV3-1 (or the pseudogene TRBV3-2), the J gene TRBJ1-6, with 10 bases matching TRBD1. Losses at the gene ends were 4 bases for V and 14 bases for J; bases not matched to a gene: 8. This CDR3 spans 14 amino acids. From germline, CDR1 is LGHDT and CDR2 YNNKEL (reference sequence). CDR3 bases: TGTGCCAGCAGCCTCGGACAGGGGGGAGGGACCCTCCACTTT. Translating gives CASSLGQGGGTLHF.

CDR3 in DNA: TGTGCCAGCAGCCAAGAGGGAGGGGAAGGCTCTGGAAACACCATATATTTT. Residues: CASSQEGGEGSGNTIYF. V gene TRBV4-2 combines with J gene TRBJ1-3, with TRBD1 as a possible D gene (5 bases). Trimming took off 0 bases at V and 0 bases at J, with 12 bases between the two ends. The CDR3 loop spans 17 amino acids. Germline CDR1 and CDR2: LGHNA and YNFKEQ.

As regards this clone: The sample holds other DNA sequences that translate to the same CDR3. The V call is TRBV5-1, the J call TRBJ2-5, with 8 bases matching TRBD2. This CDR3 has 14 residues. The V gene's germline CDR1 is SGHRS and CDR2 YFSETQ. After removal of 2 bases from V and 3 bases from J, the junction contained 3 bases not matched to a gene. CDR3 loop: CASSFLAGEETQYF. CDR3 coding DNA: TGCGCCAGCAGCTTTCTAGCGGGCGAAGAGACCCAGTACTTC.

The V call is TRBV27, the J call TRBJ2-7, with TRBD1 matching 8 bases. This CDR3 is 15 amino acids long. Germline assignment: CDR1 MNHEY and CDR2 SMNVEV (reference sequence). J was trimmed by 3 bases and V by 6 bases; bases with no gene match: 10. CDR3: CASSRRGPHLYEQYF. The CDR3 DNA reads TGTGCCAGCAGCCGCAGGGGGCCCCATCTCTACGAGCAGTACTTC.

The V and J genes are TRBV4-2 and TRBJ2-7; 12 nucleotides align to TRBD2. V was pared by 0 bases and J by 1 base, with 10 bases of the junction left unmatched. The CDR3 extends over 19 amino acids. CDR1 is LGHNA, CDR2 YNFKEQ, per germline. The CDR3 coding sequence is TGTGCCAGCAGCCAAGAAAGGGTGCTAGCGGGGGGGAATTCCTACGAGCAGTACTTC. It is translated as CASSQERVLAGGNSYEQYF.

The rearrangement uses TRBV2 and TRBJ1-1; 9 bases map to TRBD1. The ends lost 7 bases at V and 3 bases at J; junction bases unmatched: 6. Germline-derived CDR1 and CDR2 are SNHLY and FYNNEI. This CDR3 is 14 amino acids long. The CDR3 here is CASTLTGGDTEAFF. The CDR3 region has the DNA TGTGCCAGCACCCTGACAGGGGGAGACACTGAAGCTTTCTTT.

V is TRBV5-4 and J is TRBJ2-5; 8 bases match TRBD2. CDR1 is SGHNT, CDR2 YYREEE, per germline (reference sequence). V lost 0 bases to trimming and J lost 2 bases; unmatched junction nucleotides: 9. This CDR3 is 17 amino acids long. Here the CDR3 reads CASSLVGSGASQETQYF. The CDR3 DNA sequence: TGTGCCAGCAGCTTGGTCGGTAGCGGGGCCTCTCAAGAGACCCAGTACTTC.